This record covers a single T cell receptor (beta chain). These data belong to a study of early T cells in non-severe SARS-CoV-2 infection. Study-wide context: Chains were unpaired, as sequencing was done on bulk RNA from unsorted whole blood.

Germline CDR1 and CDR2: MNHEY and SVGEGT. Trimming removed 2 bases from V and 4 bases from J, with 12 bases in between. The CDR3 extends over 14 amino acids. TCRdb passed the 5' RACE reads through MiXCR, listing each CDR3 protein once. Here the sample spans some 80,000 distinct CDR3 sequences, 8% to 13% being singletons. The source material was whole blood, sampled at baseline. The chain couples TRBV6-2 or TRBV6-3 to TRBJ2-7, with D perhaps TRBD2 (5 bases). This TCR derives from an adult who was a healthcare worker with PCR-confirmed SARS-CoV-2 infection or an uninfected control (not recorded which). DNA of the CDR3: TGTGCCAGCAGTTACCCCGGGAAGAGTTACGAGCAGTACTTC. This gives the protein CASSYPGKSYEQYF.